One and the same sample provided the 15 T cell receptor beta chains below, sequenced in a study of shared clonotypes between healthy human individuals. Naive CD8 cells comprised CD45RO-negative, CCR7-positively selected cells, excluding terminally differentiated effector memory CD45RA+ cells. Sequenced by immunoSEQ multiplex PCR; TCRdb stores in-frame clones only, minus some. Here the sample spans over 750,000 clones, around 96% being singletons. Source material: naive CD8+ T cells sorted from blood. These receptors all stem from a man under 40 in good health.

This clone was counted once. This chain connects TRBV7-9 to TRBJ2-1; D ambiguous. Trimming shortened V by 2 bases and J by 0 bases, and 8 bases separated the two germline ends. CDR1 is SEHNR and CDR2 is FQNEAQ in the germline V gene (reference sequence). This CDR3 comprises 15 residues. CDR3 coding DNA: TGTGCCAGCAGCTTAAACCCCAGCTCCTACAATGAGCAGTTCTTC. It codes for CASSLNPSSYNEQFF.

The J gene is TRBJ2-7, the V gene TRBV7-2; 8 bases are shared with TRBD2. V lost 1 base and J lost 2; bases outside the gene matches: 7. CDR3 length: 16 amino acids. Germline V gene data show CDR1 as SGHTA and CDR2 as FQGNSA. This CDR3 reads CASSLDWVAGTYEQYF. CDR3 nucleotides: TGTGCCAGCAGCTTAGATTGGGTAGCGGGAACCTACGAGCAGTACTTC.

The rearrangement links TRBV9 to TRBJ2-3; D gene unclear. The CDR3 consists of 12 residues. Germline V CDR1 and CDR2: SGDLS, YYNGEE. Trimming left V 3 bases short and J 6 bases short, with 8 bases between. CDR3 sequence (DNA): TGTGCCAGCAGCGAGAGTGGGGATACGCAGTATTTT. It yields the protein CASSESGDTQYF.

The rearrangement uses TRBV11-2 and TRBJ2-7; the match to TRBD2 covers 7 bases. The junction had 9 bases not matched to a gene; V was cut back by 5 bases and J by 2 bases. The germline V gene encodes CDR1 SGHAT and CDR2 FQNNGV. The CDR3 is 15 residues long. The CDR3 DNA reads TGTGCCAGCAGCAACCTCCGTGGACTAGCCTACGAGCAGTACTTC. It is translated as CASSNLRGLAYEQYF.

This chain joins TRBV4-3 and TRBJ2-7; D perhaps matches TRBD2 (6 bases). Trimming cost V 4 bases and J 3 bases, with 10 bases left between them. The length of the CDR3 is 13 residues. Per germline, CDR1 LGHNA and CDR2 YSLEER. The CDR3 nucleotides read TGCGCCAGCAGCCGCGGGATTCACTACGAGCAGTACTTC. Translating gives CASSRGIHYEQYF.

The sample holds a few counts of this clone. This rearrangement joins TRBV7-9 to TRBJ2-1, with D tentatively TRBD1 or TRBD2 (5 bases each). Between the trimmed V and J ends, which lost 5 bases and 6 bases, there was a span of 14 bases. CDR1 and CDR2 (germline): SEHNR, FQNEAQ (reference sequence). The CDR3 has 14 residues. The CDR3 reads CASSRTSGGNEQFF. The DNA for the CDR3 is TGTGCCAGCAGCCGTACAAGTGGGGGCAATGAGCAGTTCTTC.

The DNA for the CDR3 is TGTGCCAGCAGTTTTGGGACTAGCGGCGAGCAGTTCTTC. This translates into CASSFGTSGEQFF. The chain combines TRBV6-5 with TRBJ2-1; 11 nucleotides agree with TRBD2. Germline CDR1 reads MNHEY; CDR2 reads SVGAGI. The CDR3 totals 13 residues. With V trimmed by 4 bases and J by 10 bases, 3 bases remained unmatched.

The chain combines TRBV6-5 with TRBJ2-3; 10 positions match TRBD1. CDR3 size: 15 residues. With V trimmed by 7 bases and J by 4 bases, 8 bases remained unmatched. From germline, CDR1 is MNHEY and CDR2 SVGAGI. The CDR3 DNA reads TGTGCCAGCAAACCGGGACAGGGGTTGCCAGATACGCAGTATTTT. This sequence encodes CASKPGQGLPDTQYF.

V is TRBV5-1 and J is TRBJ1-2; the match to TRBD1 covers 8 bases. The junction had 5 bases not matched to a gene; V was cut back by 0 bases and J by 4 bases. The CDR3 has 15 residues. The germline V gene has CDR1 SGHRS and CDR2 YFSETQ. The CDR3 bases are TGCGCCAGCAGCTTGGCCTTTGGGACAGGCTATGGCTACACCTTC. This codes for CASSLAFGTGYGYTF.

CDR3: CASSQDPLWRTEAFF. The CDR3 bases are TGCGCCAGCAGCCAAGACCCCCTATGGCGAACTGAAGCTTTCTTT. This rearrangement joins TRBV4-1 to TRBJ1-1, with D uncertain. Deletions cut 0 bases from V and 5 bases from J, with 13 bases between. This CDR3 spans 15 amino acids. Germline values: CDR1 MGHRA, CDR2 YSYEKL.

The V and J genes are TRBV6-5 and TRBJ1-2; 8 positions match TRBD1. This CDR3 has 13 amino acids. The junction had 1 base not matched to a gene; V was cut back by 4 bases and J by 3 bases. Germline V gene data show CDR1 as MNHEY and CDR2 as SVGAGI. The CDR3 loop reads CASSSGGYYGYTF. CDR3 sequence (DNA): TGTGCCAGCAGTTCAGGGGGCTACTATGGCTACACCTTC.

The rearrangement links TRBV4-2 to TRBJ2-7; 8 bases fit TRBD2. The V and J ends lost 0 bases and 4 bases, in that order; junction bases with no gene match: 5. From germline, CDR1 is LGHNA and CDR2 YNFKEQ. The CDR3 consists of 15 residues. CDR3 in amino acids: CASSQEEAGVYEQYF. The CDR3 DNA is TGTGCCAGCAGCCAAGAGGAAGCGGGAGTGTACGAGCAGTACTTC.

The J gene is TRBJ1-5, the V gene TRBV6-1, with 7 bases aligning to TRBD1. CDR1 and CDR2 (germline): MNHNS, SASEGT. Trimming at V came to 2 bases and at J to 9 bases, leaving 10 bases not matched to a gene. The CDR3 sequence is 15 residues long. CDR3 bases: TGTGCCAGCAGTGAACCCCGGGACAGCGGTTGGCCCCAGCATTTT. Translation: CASSEPRDSGWPQHF.

The chain carries TRBV11-3 and TRBJ2-5; possibly TRBD2 for D (6 bases). Germline lookup yields CDR1 SGHNT and CDR2 YENEEA. This CDR3 contains 14 residues. The V gene lost 5 bases and the J gene lost 3 bases, with 13 bases spanning the gap. CDR3 DNA sequence: TGTGCCAGCAGCCCCTCGGGCGGGGAAGAGACCCAGTACTTC. It encodes CASSPSGGEETQYF.

This chain links TRBV7-6 with TRBJ2-3; 8 bases match TRBD2. This CDR3 spans 15 amino acids. With V trimmed by 4 bases and J by 4 bases, 7 bases remained unmatched. Germline V lookup: CDR1 SGHVS, CDR2 FNYEAQ. In nucleotides, the CDR3 is TGTGCCAGCAGCTCCCGCCGCGGGGGGCCAGATACGCAGTATTTT. Its protein product is CASSSRRGGPDTQYF.